This TCR beta chain was identified in a study of molecular identifiers for immune sequencing clone quantification. This clonotype was seen many times. Germline CDR1 and CDR2: SEHNR and FQNEAQ (reference sequence). This CDR3 has 14 residues. Between the trimmed V and J ends, which lost 5 bases and 10 bases, there was a span of 17 bases. TCRdb analysed the PCR reads with MiXCR anew, one entry per CDR3 protein. In the table there are some 320,000 distinct CDR3 sequences, 24% of which are singletons. This chain uses TRBV7-9 with TRBJ1-4, with D tentatively TRBD1 (5 bases). This receptor was identified in a human donor in good health. Some libraries in this study had Jurkat cell RNA spiked in. The sequencing input was naive CD8+ T cells from blood, with Jurkat cell RNA spiked in. The subset: FACS-sorted CD8+CD4-CCR7+CD45RA+ naive T cells. CDR3 sequence (DNA): TGTGCCAGCAGCCGGGGACCGGAGATCGGAAAACTGTTTTTT. Translation gives CASSRGPEIGKLFF.